This T cell receptor (beta chain) was identified during a study of control samples from healthy donors and cancer patients (dated by TCRdb to the early 2020s). The CDR3 measures 12 amino acids from cysteine to phenylalanine. The kept DNA is CDR3 alone, 36 bases in frame from the first base. CDR1 SGHAT and CDR2 FQNNGV are derived from the germline V gene. The V end loses 1 base and the J end loses 4 bases, and a stretch of 3 bases separates them. Note on this clone: Its antigen specificity is not known. No quality values exist for individual bases; no much larger clone is one base distant.

Library generation was performed with the immunoSEQ multiplex PCR assay. The source is immuneACCESS, and TCRdb retained only in-frame sequences with V and J called. Part of the clones is not carried over; for the studies checked, unresolved V genes explain less than half of this, and the remainder is unexplained. Counted in this sample were fewer than 40,000 clones; approximately 94% of them appeared once. The ten largest account for 1.7% of the sample. The receptor was isolated from a man aged 40-49 years with colorectal cancer. The sequencing sample was made of PBMCs. The chain uses TRBV11-2 and TRBJ2-3, with the D gene call left open. The CDR3 reads CASSLVADTQYF. The sequenced DNA: TGTGCCAGCAGCTTAGTCGCAGATACGCAGTATTTT.